A single sample is the source of the 25 T cell receptor beta chains below, sequenced in a study of cytomegalovirus exposure and HLA in healthy donors. Use of 60 Vbeta and 13 Jbeta primers characterized the PCR. Measured with immunoSEQ multiplex PCR; TCRdb has only the in-frame clones, and not every one. The sample records 110,000 to 150,000 clones, more than 70% being singletons. The source material was PBMCs. These receptors came from a woman aged 40 to 50 in good health and CMV-seronegative.

The chain links TRBV5-1 to TRBJ2-7; 9 bases align to TRBD1. Germline V gene data show CDR1 as SGHRS and CDR2 as YFSETQ. The V segment lost 3 bases and the J segment 6 bases; nucleotides outside the gene matches: 7. There are 14 residues in the CDR3. CDR3 protein: CASSSGTGRAEQYF. In DNA, the CDR3 is TGCGCCAGCAGCTCCGGGACAGGGAGGGCCGAGCAGTACTTC.

This clone came up a few times. This chain connects TRBV7-2 to TRBJ2-7, with 8 bases identical to TRBD1. V was pared by 4 bases and J by 6 bases, with 5 bases of the junction left unmatched. The CDR3 consists of 13 residues. CDR1 is SGHTA and CDR2 is FQGNSA in the germline V gene. The CDR3 sequence: CASSSDREGEQYF. The CDR3, as DNA: TGTGCCAGCAGCTCGGACAGGGAAGGCGAGCAGTACTTC.

The chain combines TRBV2 with TRBJ1-3, with D possibly matching TRBD1 (5 bases). In germline, CDR1 is SNHLY, CDR2 FYNNEI. V lost 7 bases to trimming and J lost 6 bases, with 13 bases between them. The CDR3 contains 13 residues. The CDR3 loop reads CASKGTGQNTIYF. Here the CDR3 DNA reads TGTGCCAGCAAAGGAACAGGCCAAAACACCATATATTTT.

The chain uses TRBV27 and TRBJ2-5; D remains unclear. The J call may be mistaken, given a closer DNA end match to TRBJ2-7. The CDR3 extends over 14 amino acids. Germline assignment: CDR1 MNHEY and CDR2 SMNVEV (reference sequence). The CDR3 is CASSLGEVPYEQYF. The DNA for the CDR3 is TGTGCCAGCAGTTTAGGCGAGGTTCCCTACGAGCAGTACTTC.

This chain links TRBV21-1 with TRBJ1-1; the table's TRBD1 call for D was not verified on the DNA. TRBV21-1 is a listed pseudogene. The CDR3 extends over 17 amino acids. The CDR3 loop is CASSKGFRQGLKTEAFF. The CDR3, as DNA: TGTGCCAGCAGCAAAGGATTCAGACAGGGTTTAAAGACTGAAGCTTTCTTT.

The V call is TRBV30, the J call TRBJ1-1; unclear D gene. Between the trimmed V and J ends, which lost 1 base and 0 bases, there was a span of 12 bases. CDR3 length: 15 residues. The germline CDR1 and CDR2 sequences are GTSNPN and SVGIG (reference sequence). The CDR3 sequence: CAWSDGPEMNTEAFF. For the CDR3, the DNA is TGTGCCTGGAGTGATGGTCCCGAGATGAACACTGAAGCTTTCTTT.

CDR3 in amino acids: CASSTHSGGPCYGYTF. CDR3 DNA: TGTGCCAGCAGCACGCATTCCGGGGGTCCCTGCTATGGCTACACCTTC. The V and J genes are TRBV21-1 and TRBJ1-2. TRBV21-1 is termed a pseudogene. CDR3 length: 16 amino acids.

There are a few counts of this clone. This rearrangement joins TRBV7-9 to TRBJ1-2; 12 bases are a match to TRBD1. V was pared by 4 bases and J by 7 bases, with 4 bases of the junction left unmatched. The germline V gene encodes CDR1 SEHNR and CDR2 FQNEAQ (reference sequence). The CDR3 length is 14 residues. This CDR3 is CASSSGQGAVGYTF. For the CDR3, the DNA is TGTGCCAGCAGCTCGGGACAGGGGGCGGTTGGCTACACCTTC.

This sequence joins TRBV2 and TRBJ2-7; D is unresolved. Trimming cost V 4 bases and J 5 bases, with 12 bases left between them. Germline V gene data show CDR1 as SNHLY and CDR2 as FYNNEI. This CDR3 comprises 13 residues. The CDR3 bases are TGTGCCAGCAGTGCGTGGGCGAACCACGAGCAGTACTTC. Translation gives CASSAWANHEQYF. Supplemented by reference TRBV2 and TRBJ2-7, the full variable domain reads EPEVTQTPSHQVTQMGQEVILRCVPISNHLYFYWYRQILGQKVEFLVSFYNNEISEKSEIFDDQFSVERPDGSNFTLKIRSTKLEDSAMYFCASSAWANHEQYFGPGTRLTVT.

The chain has TRBV7-8 and TRBJ2-1; tentatively, D is TRBD1 (7 bases). Germline CDR1 is SGHVS and CDR2 is FQNEAQ. V shed 5 bases and J shed 0 bases, with 14 bases lying between them. The CDR3 is made up of 16 amino acids. The CDR3 protein is CASSAQGGGSYNEQFF. CDR3 DNA sequence: TGTGCCAGCAGCGCCCAGGGGGGAGGCTCCTACAATGAGCAGTTCTTC.

The chain joins TRBV6-1 to TRBJ2-2; TRBD2 matches at 16 bases. The CDR3 has 17 residues. Germline V CDR1 and CDR2: MNHNS, SASEGT. V was clipped by 4 bases and J by 9 bases; unmatched bases: 8. The CDR3 protein is CASSGPGTSGRAWELFF. The DNA of the CDR3 is TGTGCCAGCAGTGGGCCCGGGACTAGCGGGAGGGCCTGGGAGCTGTTTTTT.

This clone was recorded a few times. The gene calls are TRBV5-1 and TRBJ2-7; TRBD2 might be the D (5 bases). V lost 1 base and J lost 0, with 11 bases in between. The CDR3 length is 15 residues. Germline V CDR1 and CDR2: SGHRS, YFSETQ. The DNA of the CDR3 is TGCGCCAGCAGCTTGAGGCCGGGGAGCTCCTACGAGCAGTACTTC. It encodes CASSLRPGSSYEQYF.

This clone was observed once. The chain carries TRBV6-1 and TRBJ2-1, with D perhaps TRBD2 (6 bases). Per germline, CDR1 MNHNS and CDR2 SASEGT. V was trimmed by 6 bases and J by 3 bases, leaving 6 bases between them. The CDR3 totals 12 residues. CDR3 sequence reads: CASRGGYNEQFF. CDR3 bases: TGTGCCAGCAGGGGAGGCTACAATGAGCAGTTCTTC.

The chain employs TRBV5-4 and TRBJ2-7; the D gene is possibly TRBD2 (6 bases). The length of the CDR3 is 14 residues. Per germline, CDR1 SGHNT and CDR2 YYREEE (reference sequence). Trimming removed 1 base at V and 0 bases at J, with 8 bases between. The CDR3 loop is CASSLLGGSYEQYF. The CDR3 DNA reads as TGTGCCAGCAGCTTGCTCGGGGGCTCCTACGAGCAGTACTTC.

This clone has only a few counts. The V and J genes are TRBV5-1 and TRBJ1-1; 10 positions agree with TRBD1. The junction had 6 bases not matched to a gene; V was cut back by 4 bases and J by 3 bases. The V gene's germline CDR1 is SGHRS and CDR2 YFSETQ. This CDR3 contains 15 residues. The CDR3 loop is CASSGSGQGDTEAFF. As DNA, the CDR3 is TGCGCCAGCAGCGGATCCGGACAGGGGGACACTGAAGCTTTCTTT.

Of note for this clone: Relative to the germline gene, one junction end is altered; a read error may explain this. This sequence joins TRBV18 and TRBJ1-1; 8 bases match TRBD1. The CDR3 spans 14 residues. CDR1 is KGHSH, CDR2 LQKENI, per germline. CDR3 loop: CASSPQGGVAQAFF. In DNA, the CDR3 is TGTGCCAGCTCCCCACAGGGGGGGGTTGCGCAAGCTTTCTTT. The whole variable domain, remainder taken from reference TRBV18 and TRBJ1-1, is NAGVMQNPRHLVRRRGQEARLRCSPMKGHSHVYWYRQLPEEGLKFMVYLQKENIIDESGMPKERFSAEFPKEGPSILRIQQVVRGDSAAYFCASSPQGGVAQAFFGQGTRLTVV.

CDR3 sequence: CSVRGQGYEQYF. The DNA for the CDR3 is TGCAGCGTTAGGGGACAGGGTTACGAGCAGTACTTC. The chain couples TRBV29-1 to TRBJ2-7; 9 bases map to TRBD1. The germline gives CDR1 SQVTM, CDR2 ANQGSEA. The CDR3 loop spans 12 amino acids. Trimming at V came to 5 bases and at J to 4 bases, leaving 3 bases not matched to a gene.

The chain recombines TRBV7-6 with TRBJ2-7, with 9 bases lining up with TRBD2. This CDR3 is 15 amino acids long. Per the germline V gene, CDR1 is SGHVS and CDR2 is FNYEAQ. V was clipped by 0 bases and J by 1 base; unmatched bases: 1. The CDR3 sequence is CASSLASGGSYEQYF. CDR3 nucleotide sequence: TGTGCCAGCAGCTTAGCTAGCGGGGGATCCTACGAGCAGTACTTC.

CDR3 amino acids: CASSLLRSVGYEQYF. The CDR3, as DNA: TGTGCCAGCAGTTTATTACGGTCCGTTGGCTACGAGCAGTACTTC. This chain links TRBV27 with TRBJ2-7; D gene unclear. Germline V CDR1 and CDR2: MNHEY, SMNVEV (reference sequence). The CDR3 loop spans 15 amino acids. The V gene lost 1 base and the J gene lost 3 bases, with 13 bases spanning the gap.

In this sample, this clone turned up a few times. The gene calls are TRBV28 and TRBJ1-5; 8 nucleotides align to TRBD1. The CDR3 sequence is 14 residues long. The J segment lost 7 bases and the V segment lost 6 bases, leaving 8 bases of the junction unmatched. CDR1 is MDHEN, CDR2 SYDVKM, per germline. The CDR3 sequence: CASRRTGLFQPQHF. The CDR3 DNA reads TGTGCCAGCAGGAGGACAGGGCTATTCCAGCCCCAGCATTTT.

CDR3 in amino acids: CASSLDRDYTDTQYF. The CDR3 DNA is TGTGCCAGCAGCCTAGACAGGGACTACACAGATACGCAGTATTTT. The chain couples TRBV7-9 to TRBJ2-3; TRBD1 or TRBD2 may be the D gene (7 bases each). Germline values: CDR1 SEHNR, CDR2 FQNEAQ (reference sequence). CDR3 size: 15 residues. Trimming took 5 bases from V and 2 from J, leaving 14 bases between them.

For the CDR3, the DNA is TGTGCCAGCAGCTCCCGCGGCTACGAGCAGTACTTC. This codes for CASSSRGYEQYF. This sequence joins TRBV27 and TRBJ2-7, with D unresolved. The V gene's germline CDR1 is MNHEY and CDR2 SMNVEV (reference sequence). The ends were cut back, 6 bases at V and 3 bases at J, with 9 bases in the middle. CDR3 length equals 12 residues.

This clone was detected only a few times. The chain is built from TRBV5-1 and TRBJ1-1; unclear D gene. CDR3 length: 13 residues. The germline V gene has CDR1 SGHRS and CDR2 YFSETQ. Trimming shortened V by 7 bases and J by 1 base, and 11 bases separated the two germline ends. The DNA of the CDR3 is TGCGCCAGCTTAGCGGACCAGAACACTGAAGCTTTCTTT. This translates into CASLADQNTEAFF.

This chain joins TRBV29-1 and TRBJ2-3, with 12 bases matching TRBD1. Trimming removed 8 bases from V and 3 bases from J; junction bases left unmatched: 6. CDR1 and CDR2 (germline): SQVTM, ANQGSEA. CDR3 length: 14 residues. The CDR3 DNA sequence: TGCAGCAGCCGGGACAGGGGGCTTACAGATACGCAGTATTTT. Encoded protein: CSSRDRGLTDTQYF.

V usage is TRBV6-1 and J usage is TRBJ2-3, with a tentative D call TRBD2 (6 bases). This CDR3 comprises 15 residues. Germline V gene lookup returns CDR1 MNHNS and CDR2 SASEGT. V was shortened by 6 bases and J by 3 bases, with 16 bases between the two germline ends. CDR3 bases: TGTGCCAGCAGAGACGGACGGGGGTTTACAGATACGCAGTATTTT. Its translation is CASRDGRGFTDTQYF.